This T cell receptor beta chain emerged from a study of T-cell reconstitution after alpha-beta-depleted transplantation in children. Germline assignment: CDR1 LGHNA and CDR2 YSLEER. There are 16 residues in the CDR3. V was pared by 4 bases and J by 2 bases, with 9 bases of the junction left unmatched. This clonotype was detected once. No antigen is known for it. The study, taken as a whole, reports: High day-60 TCRbeta diversity in some patients came from surviving recipient T cells and thymic progenitors. Most T-cell counts and diversity one year after the transplant came from T cells that were newly produced.

Unique molecular identifiers were used in preparing the TCRbeta library. One entry per CDR3 protein results from TCRdb running MiXCR on the PCR reads. Of 200,000 to 250,000 distinct CDR3 sequences in the sample, about 8.4% were seen once. The clonotype comes from a male patient between 2 and 9 years old who had a stem cell transplant for acute myeloid leukemia, so the T cells may come from the graft donor. The sequenced sample was PBMCs, mostly from graft donor cells, obtained 360 days after TCRalphabeta/CD19-depleted stem cell transplant. The chain combines TRBV4-3 with TRBJ2-7, with 9 bases identical to TRBD2. In DNA, the CDR3 is TGCGCCAGCAGCCCCGGACCGGGACTAGCTGCCTACGAGCAGTACTTC. Translating gives CASSPGPGLAAYEQYF.